This T cell receptor (beta chain) stems from a study of OX40 agonist ivuxolimab in advanced cancers. General study points: On average, CD8+ T cells had more expanded clones than CD4+. At 0.1 to 3.0 mg/kg and by week 6, CD4+ and CD8+ T cells in the blood had expanded clonally.

This CDR3 spans 16 amino acids. Between the trimmed V and J ends, which lost 0 bases and 2 bases, there was a span of 11 bases. Germline assignment: CDR1 MGHRA and CDR2 YSYEKL. Libraries were prepared by immunoSEQ multiplex PCR; TCRdb keeps only in-frame clonotypes and omits some of them. The sample consists of 50,000 to 65,000 clones, about 88% of them appearing once. This clone was seen just once. Its antigen is undetermined. The rearrangement uses TRBV4-1 and TRBJ2-1, with D perhaps matching TRBD2 (6 bases). The sequence derives from an adult with an advanced solid tumor such as melanoma, head and neck, liver or kidney cancer. Sequencing used CD4+ or CD8+ T cells sorted from blood, obtained in a trial of the OX40 agonist ivuxolimab. In DNA, the CDR3 is TGCGCCAGCAGCCAAGAAGGACTACGAGCCTACAATGAGCAGTTCTTC. This sequence encodes CASSQEGLRAYNEQFF.